This T cell receptor (beta chain) was identified during a study of shared clonotypes between healthy human individuals. The overall study: Aged 18 to 49, the donors were two women and a few men. Each donor's CD4 naive and CD4 memory cells filled three plates apiece, CD8 naive two, and CD8 memory one.

The CDR3 is made up of 15 amino acids. CDR1 is SGHNT, CDR2 YYREEE, per germline (reference sequence). The V and J ends lost 4 bases and 0 bases respectively, with 11 bases between them. Clones were sequenced by immunoSEQ multiplex PCR, and TCRdb holds only the in-frame ones, with some missing. Of roughly 2 million clones detected, around 95% appear once; the ten largest clones hold approximately 0.13%. Study-wide results and limits: With few donors, the genetic and exposure-history diversity represented was limited. Generation probabilities were higher for clonotypes shared across all four sorted-subset donors than for unshared ones.

In regard to this clone: The target antigen is unknown.

The sequencing sample was made of naive CD4+ T cells sorted from blood. Subset defined: CD45RA+ positively selected. The receptor comes from a young man in good health. The V gene is TRBV5-4, the J gene TRBJ2-4; unclear D gene. CDR3 region: CASSDPTGAKNIQYF. CDR3 bases: TGTGCCAGCAGCGACCCAACGGGAGCCAAAAACATTCAGTACTTC.